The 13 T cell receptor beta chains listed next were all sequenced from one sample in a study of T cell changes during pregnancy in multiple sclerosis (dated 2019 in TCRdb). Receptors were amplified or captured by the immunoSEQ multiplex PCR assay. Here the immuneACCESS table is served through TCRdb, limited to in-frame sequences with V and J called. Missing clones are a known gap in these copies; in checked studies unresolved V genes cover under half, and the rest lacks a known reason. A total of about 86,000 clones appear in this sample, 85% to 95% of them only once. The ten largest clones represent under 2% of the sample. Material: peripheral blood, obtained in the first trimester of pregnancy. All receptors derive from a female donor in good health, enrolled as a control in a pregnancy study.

The CDR3 here is CASSSAGGLIYNEQFF. The CDR3 DNA is TGTGCCAGCAGCTCAGCGGGAGGCCTAATTTACAATGAGCAGTTCTTC. The chain joins TRBV7-9 to TRBJ2-1; TRBD2 matches 9 bases. The CDR3 extends over 16 amino acids. CDR1 is SEHNR and CDR2 is FQNEAQ in the germline V gene (reference sequence). With V trimmed by 4 bases and J by 4 bases, 8 bases remained unmatched.

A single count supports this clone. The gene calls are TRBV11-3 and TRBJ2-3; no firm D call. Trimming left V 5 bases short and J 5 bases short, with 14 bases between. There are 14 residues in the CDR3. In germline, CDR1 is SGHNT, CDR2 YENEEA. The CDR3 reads CASSKDTVLDTQYF. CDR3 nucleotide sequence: TGTGCCAGCAGCAAAGACACCGTACTAGATACGCAGTATTTT.

The DNA of the CDR3 is TGTGCCAGTAGTCCAGATCGGGTGGCCGGGGAAAAACTGTTTTTT. Translation gives CASSPDRVAGEKLFF. The chain combines TRBV19 with TRBJ1-4, with D hard to call. The CDR3 consists of 15 residues. The germline gives CDR1 LNHDA, CDR2 SQIVND (reference sequence). The germline V and J ends were trimmed by 5 bases and 8 bases, with 18 bases remaining between them.

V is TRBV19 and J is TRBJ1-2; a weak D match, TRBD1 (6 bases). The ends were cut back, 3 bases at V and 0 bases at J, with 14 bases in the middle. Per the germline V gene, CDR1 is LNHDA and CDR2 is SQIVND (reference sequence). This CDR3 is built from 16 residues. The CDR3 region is CASSIKGTSANYGYTF. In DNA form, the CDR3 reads TGTGCCAGTAGTATTAAAGGGACAAGCGCTAACTATGGCTACACCTTC.

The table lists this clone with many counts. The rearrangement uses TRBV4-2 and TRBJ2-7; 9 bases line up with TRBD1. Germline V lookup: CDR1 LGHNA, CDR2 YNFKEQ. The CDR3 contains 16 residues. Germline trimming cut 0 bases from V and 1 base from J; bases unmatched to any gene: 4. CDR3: CASSQELGTGSYEQYF. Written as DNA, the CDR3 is TGTGCCAGCAGCCAAGAACTCGGGACAGGGTCCTACGAGCAGTACTTC.

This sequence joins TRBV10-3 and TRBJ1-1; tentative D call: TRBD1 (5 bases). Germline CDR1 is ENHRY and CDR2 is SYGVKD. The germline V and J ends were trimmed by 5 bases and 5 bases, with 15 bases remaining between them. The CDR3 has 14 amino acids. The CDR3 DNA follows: TGTGCCATCAGTTCCAACATGGGGGGAACTGAAGCTTTCTTT. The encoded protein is CAISSNMGGTEAFF.

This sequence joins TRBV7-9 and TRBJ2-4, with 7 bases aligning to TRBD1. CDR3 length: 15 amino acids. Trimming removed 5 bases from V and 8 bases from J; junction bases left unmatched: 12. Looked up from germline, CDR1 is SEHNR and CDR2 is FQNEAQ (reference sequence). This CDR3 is CASSRRQGGGDIQYF. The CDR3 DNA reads TGTGCCAGCAGCCGACGACAGGGCGGTGGAGACATTCAGTACTTC.

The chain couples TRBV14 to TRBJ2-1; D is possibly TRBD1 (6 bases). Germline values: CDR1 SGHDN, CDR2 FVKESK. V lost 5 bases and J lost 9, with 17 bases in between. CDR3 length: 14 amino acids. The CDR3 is CASSKSTGIREQFF. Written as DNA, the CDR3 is TGTGCCAGCAGCAAGAGCACAGGGATCCGTGAGCAGTTCTTC. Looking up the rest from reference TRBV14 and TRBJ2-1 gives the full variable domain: EAGVTQFPSHSVIEKGQTVTLRCDPISGHDNLYWYRRVMGKEIKFLLHFVKESKQDESGMPNNRFLAERTGGTYSTLKVQPAELEDSGVYFCASSKSTGIREQFFGPGTRLTVL.

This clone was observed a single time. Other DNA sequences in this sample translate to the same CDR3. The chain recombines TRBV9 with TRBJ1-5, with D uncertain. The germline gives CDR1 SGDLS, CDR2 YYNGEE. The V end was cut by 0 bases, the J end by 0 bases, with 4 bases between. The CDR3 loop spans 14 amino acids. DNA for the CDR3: TGTGCCAGCAGCGTAGGCGATAGCAATCAGCCCCAGCATTTT. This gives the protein CASSVGDSNQPQHF.

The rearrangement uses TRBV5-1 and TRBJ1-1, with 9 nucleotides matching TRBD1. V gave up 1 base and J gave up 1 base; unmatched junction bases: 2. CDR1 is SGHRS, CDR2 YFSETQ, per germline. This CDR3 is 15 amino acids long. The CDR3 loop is CASSLTGGPNTEAFF. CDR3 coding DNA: TGCGCCAGCAGCTTGACAGGGGGCCCGAACACTGAAGCTTTCTTT.

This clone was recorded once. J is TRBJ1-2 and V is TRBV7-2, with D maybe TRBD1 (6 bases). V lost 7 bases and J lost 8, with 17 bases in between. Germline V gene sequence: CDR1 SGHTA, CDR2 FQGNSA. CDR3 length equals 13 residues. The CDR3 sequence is CASTFSGGRGYTF. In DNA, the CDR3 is TGTGCCAGCACCTTCTCCGGGGGGCGCGGCTACACCTTC.

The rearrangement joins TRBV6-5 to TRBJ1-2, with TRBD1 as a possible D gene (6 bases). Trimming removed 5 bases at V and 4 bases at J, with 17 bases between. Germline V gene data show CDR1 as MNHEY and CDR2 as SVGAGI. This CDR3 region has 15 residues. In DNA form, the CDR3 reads TGTGCCAGCAGTGCGGGGGCCTATGGAACCTATGGCTACACCTTC. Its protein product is CASSAGAYGTYGYTF.

CDR3 in DNA: TGTGCCAGCAGCCGTGGGGGGGCGTACGAGCAGTACTTC. Amino acids: CASSRGGAYEQYF. This chain joins TRBV25-1 and TRBJ2-7; D may be TRBD2 (7 bases). The germline gives CDR1 MGHDK, CDR2 SYGVNS. The V gene lost 6 bases and the J gene lost 4 bases, with 13 bases spanning the gap. The CDR3 has 13 amino acids.